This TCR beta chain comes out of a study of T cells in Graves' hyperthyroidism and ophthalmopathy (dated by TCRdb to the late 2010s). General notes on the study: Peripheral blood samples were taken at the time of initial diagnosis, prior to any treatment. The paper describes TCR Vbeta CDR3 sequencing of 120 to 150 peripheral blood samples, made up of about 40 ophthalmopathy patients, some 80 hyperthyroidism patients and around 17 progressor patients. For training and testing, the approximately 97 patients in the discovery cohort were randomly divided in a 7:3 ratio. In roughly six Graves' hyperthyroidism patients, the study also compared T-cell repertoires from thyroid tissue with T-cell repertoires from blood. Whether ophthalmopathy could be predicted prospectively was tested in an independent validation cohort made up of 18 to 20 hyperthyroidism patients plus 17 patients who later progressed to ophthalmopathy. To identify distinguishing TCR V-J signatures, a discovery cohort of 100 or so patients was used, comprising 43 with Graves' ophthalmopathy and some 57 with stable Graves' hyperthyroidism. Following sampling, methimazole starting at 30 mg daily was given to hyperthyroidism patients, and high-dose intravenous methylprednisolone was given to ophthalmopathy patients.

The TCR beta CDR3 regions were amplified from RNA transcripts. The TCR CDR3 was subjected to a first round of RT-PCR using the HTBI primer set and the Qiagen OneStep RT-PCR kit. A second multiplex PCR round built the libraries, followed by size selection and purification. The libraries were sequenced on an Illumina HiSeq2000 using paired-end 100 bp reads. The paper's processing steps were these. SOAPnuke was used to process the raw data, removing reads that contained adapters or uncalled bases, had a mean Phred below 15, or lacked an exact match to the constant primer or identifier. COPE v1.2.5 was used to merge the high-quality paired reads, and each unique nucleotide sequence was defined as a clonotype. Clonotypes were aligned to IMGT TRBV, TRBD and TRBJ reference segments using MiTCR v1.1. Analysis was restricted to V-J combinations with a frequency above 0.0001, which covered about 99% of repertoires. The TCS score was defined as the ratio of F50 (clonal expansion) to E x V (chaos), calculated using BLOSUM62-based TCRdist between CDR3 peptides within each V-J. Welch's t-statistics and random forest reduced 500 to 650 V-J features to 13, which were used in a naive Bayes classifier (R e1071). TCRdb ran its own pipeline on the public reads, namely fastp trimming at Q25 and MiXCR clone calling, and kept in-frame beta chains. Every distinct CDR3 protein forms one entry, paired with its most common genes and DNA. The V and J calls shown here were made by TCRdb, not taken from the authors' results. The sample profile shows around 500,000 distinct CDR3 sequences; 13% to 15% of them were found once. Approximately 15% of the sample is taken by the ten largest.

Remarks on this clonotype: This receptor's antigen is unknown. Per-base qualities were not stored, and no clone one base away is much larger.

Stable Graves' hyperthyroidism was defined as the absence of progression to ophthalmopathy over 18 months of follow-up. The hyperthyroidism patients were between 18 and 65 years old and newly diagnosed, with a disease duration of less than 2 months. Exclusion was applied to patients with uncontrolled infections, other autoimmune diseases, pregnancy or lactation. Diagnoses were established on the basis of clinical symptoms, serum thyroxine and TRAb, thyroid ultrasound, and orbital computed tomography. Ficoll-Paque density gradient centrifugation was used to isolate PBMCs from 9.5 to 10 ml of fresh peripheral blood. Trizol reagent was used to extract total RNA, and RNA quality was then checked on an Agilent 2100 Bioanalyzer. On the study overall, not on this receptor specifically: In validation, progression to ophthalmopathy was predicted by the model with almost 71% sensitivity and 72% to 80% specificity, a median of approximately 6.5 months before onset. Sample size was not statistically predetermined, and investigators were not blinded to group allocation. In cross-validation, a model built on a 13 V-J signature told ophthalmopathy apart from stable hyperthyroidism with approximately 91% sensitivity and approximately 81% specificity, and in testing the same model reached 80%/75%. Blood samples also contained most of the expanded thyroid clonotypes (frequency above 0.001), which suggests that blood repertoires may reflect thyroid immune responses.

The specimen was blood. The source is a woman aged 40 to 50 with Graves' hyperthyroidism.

The CDR3 protein sequence reads: CASRKLALGSEKLFF. The DNA sequence is TGTGCCAGCAGGAAGCTGGCTTTGGGGTCTGAAAAACTGTTTTTT. The V and J genes are TRBV6-1 and TRBJ1-4; too little of a D gene remains to name it. Per the germline V gene, MNHNS is the CDR1 and SASEGT is the CDR2. V sheds 6 bases and J sheds 7 bases, leaving 18 bases between their ends. The CDR3 contains 15 residues, cysteine and phenylalanine counted. The sequence is cut down to CDR3 DNA, 45 bases in frame from base 1.